Each of the 30 T cell receptor beta chains below was sequenced from the same sample in a study of OX40 agonist ivuxolimab in advanced cancers. The library relied on the immunoSEQ multiplex PCR assay. Here the immuneACCESS table is served through TCRdb, limited to in-frame sequences with V and J called. Missing clones are a known gap in these copies; in checked studies unresolved V genes cover under half, and the rest lacks a known reason. Within this sample are around 86,000 clones, with roughly 80% of them counted one time only. Around 2.9% of the sample goes to the ten largest clones. The sequencing here drew on CD4+ or CD8+ T cells sorted from blood, taken in a trial of the OX40 agonist ivuxolimab. The source of these receptors is an adult with an advanced solid tumor such as melanoma, head and neck, liver or kidney cancer.

The rearrangement joins TRBV9 to TRBJ2-2; TRBD2 matches 7 bases. This CDR3 is built from 17 residues. V shed 2 bases, J shed 4 bases, and the junction held 11 bases outside the gene matches. Germline CDR1 and CDR2: SGDLS and YYNGEE. CDR3 in DNA: TGTGCCAGCAGCGTTACTAGCATACAGCGGGGCACCGGGGAGCTGTTTTTT. Protein sequence: CASSVTSIQRGTGELFF.

V and J are TRBV16 and TRBJ2-3; D is unresolved. Germline CDR1 and CDR2: KGHSY and FQNENV. This CDR3 has 12 residues. Trimming removed 2 bases from V and 5 bases from J, with 5 bases in between. The DNA for the CDR3 is TGTGCCAGCAGCCAACTAAGAGATACGCAGTATTTT. The encoded protein is CASSQLRDTQYF.

The chain is built from TRBV19 and TRBJ1-1; no clear D. Trimming took 3 bases from V and 1 from J, leaving 9 bases between them. This CDR3 has 14 amino acids. Looked up from germline, CDR1 is LNHDA and CDR2 is SQIVND (reference sequence). The CDR3 bases are TGTGCCAGTAGTATCACTGGAGGGAACACTGAAGCTTTCTTT. It yields the protein CASSITGGNTEAFF. Filled out from reference TRBV19 and TRBJ1-1, the complete variable domain reads DGGITQSPKYLFRKEGQNVTLSCEQNLNHDAMYWYRQDPGQGLRLIYYSQIVNDFQKGDIAEGYSVSREKKESFPLTVTSAQKNPTAFYLCASSITGGNTEAFFGQGTRLTVV.

The CDR3: CASSQPGQTDEKLFF. DNA for the CDR3: TGTGCCAGTAGCCAACCGGGACAGACCGATGAAAAACTGTTTTTT. V and J are TRBV19 and TRBJ1-4; 7 nucleotides line up with TRBD1. V shed 6 bases, J shed 6 bases, and the junction held 10 bases outside the gene matches. The CDR3 contains 15 residues. Germline loops: CDR1 LNHDA, CDR2 SQIVND (reference sequence).

The chain employs TRBV28 and TRBJ2-3, with D possibly TRBD2 on 5 matching bases. V lost 5 bases and J 4 bases, leaving 13 bases between the germline ends. The CDR3 has 14 residues. Germline V gene lookup returns CDR1 MDHEN and CDR2 SYDVKM. CDR3 nucleotides: TGTGCCAGCAGTGAGCATGGGAGTTCAGATACGCAGTATTTT. This translates into CASSEHGSSDTQYF.

V usage is TRBV7-3 and J usage is TRBJ2-2, with D unresolved. The length of the CDR3 is 14 residues. V lost 2 bases and J lost 4, with 8 bases in between. Germline CDR1 is SGHTA and CDR2 is FQGTGA. The CDR3 loop is CASSLGATTGELFF. In DNA form, the CDR3 reads TGTGCCAGCAGCTTAGGCGCGACCACCGGGGAGCTGTTTTTT. The complete variable domain, with remaining parts taken from reference TRBV7-3 and TRBJ2-2, reads GAGVSQTPSNKVTEKGKYVELRCDPISGHTALYWYRQSLGQGPEFLIYFQGTGAADDSGLPNDRFFAVRPEGSVSTLKIQRTERGDSAVYLCASSLGATTGELFFGEGSRLTVL.

This chain joins TRBV19 and TRBJ1-2; D unresolved. Germline CDR1 reads LNHDA; CDR2 reads SQIVND (reference sequence). Trimming stripped 5 bases from V and 5 bases from J, with 9 bases between. This CDR3 is 12 amino acids long. The CDR3 nucleotides are TGTGCCAGTAGTCCAGCCCGGTATGGCTACACCTTC. Its translation is CASSPARYGYTF.

The chain is built from TRBV6-1 and TRBJ1-4, with 8 bases identical to TRBD1. Germline V gene lookup returns CDR1 MNHNS and CDR2 SASEGT. The CDR3 runs 14 residues. Trimming at V came to 6 bases and at J to 6 bases, leaving 6 bases not matched to a gene. CDR3 protein: CASRPQGGYEKLFF. The DNA of the CDR3 is TGTGCCAGCAGACCACAGGGGGGCTATGAAAAACTGTTTTTT.

There are a few counts of this clone. The genes are TRBV11-1 and TRBJ2-6; D may correspond to TRBD1 or TRBD2 (5 bases each). V lost 8 bases to trimming and J lost 4 bases, with 15 bases between them. This CDR3 contains 15 residues. Per the germline V gene, CDR1 is SGHAT and CDR2 is FQDESV (reference sequence). The CDR3 DNA is TGTGCCAGCCATGCCCGGGGACCCGGGGCCAACGTCCTGACTTTC. Translating gives CASHARGPGANVLTF. The variable domain in full, with the rest retrieved from reference TRBV11-1 and TRBJ2-6, is EAEVAQSPRYKITEKSQAVAFWCDPISGHATLYWYRQILGQGPELLVQFQDESVVDDSQLPKDRFSAERLKGVDSTLKIQPAELGDSAMYLCASHARGPGANVLTFGAGSRLTVL.

This chain uses TRBV2 with TRBJ1-1; no definite D call. The ends were cut back, 8 bases at V and 1 base at J, with 17 bases in the middle. The CDR3 spans 15 residues. The germline V gene has CDR1 SNHLY and CDR2 FYNNEI. The CDR3 protein is CASVSPRAANTEAFF. DNA for the CDR3: TGTGCCAGCGTCTCCCCCCGGGCCGCGAACACTGAAGCTTTCTTT.

V usage is TRBV2 and J usage is TRBJ2-1; 7 bases agree with TRBD2. V dropped 7 bases and J dropped 1; count of bases not matched to a gene: 19. The CDR3 runs 19 residues. Germline-derived CDR1 and CDR2 are SNHLY and FYNNEI. The chain's CDR3 is CASTRGRAGSLASYNEQFF. Written as DNA, the CDR3 is TGTGCCAGCACGCGAGGGAGAGCGGGGTCGCTCGCATCCTACAATGAGCAGTTCTTC.

This sequence joins TRBV28 and TRBJ2-7; D not certain. Germline V gives CDR1 MDHEN, CDR2 SYDVKM. Trimming left V 2 bases short and J 3 bases short, with 5 bases between. This CDR3 has 12 residues. CDR3 sequence (DNA): TGTGCCAGCAGTTTACCGCTCTACGAGCAGTACTTC. Encoded protein: CASSLPLYEQYF. The full variable domain, rest sourced from reference TRBV28 and TRBJ2-7, is DVKVTQSSRYLVKRTGEKVFLECVQDMDHENMFWYRQDPGLGLRLIYFSYDVKMKEKGDIPEGYSVSREKKERFSLILESASTNQTSMYLCASSLPLYEQYFGPGTRLTVT.

Concerning this clone: The same CDR3 also results from other DNA sequences found in this sample. V gene TRBV7-2 combines with J gene TRBJ2-5; D is perhaps TRBD1 (7 bases). V dropped 5 bases and J dropped 1 base, with 11 bases sitting between them. Per the germline V gene, CDR1 is SGHTA and CDR2 is FQGNSA. This CDR3 contains 14 residues. Here the CDR3 DNA reads TGTGCCAGCAGCCAGGGGGGATCCCAAGAGACCCAGTACTTC. Its protein product is CASSQGGSQETQYF.

The gene calls are TRBV19 and TRBJ2-2; 9 bases are shared with TRBD1. The CDR3 has 15 amino acids. J was trimmed by 3 bases and V by 5 bases; bases with no gene match: 4. Germline assignment: CDR1 LNHDA and CDR2 SQIVND (reference sequence). The CDR3 spells CASSPRDRDTGELFF. The DNA of the CDR3 is TGTGCCAGTAGTCCACGGGACAGGGACACCGGGGAGCTGTTTTTT. Looking up the rest from reference TRBV19 and TRBJ2-2 gives the full variable domain: DGGITQSPKYLFRKEGQNVTLSCEQNLNHDAMYWYRQDPGQGLRLIYYSQIVNDFQKGDIAEGYSVSREKKESFPLTVTSAQKNPTAFYLCASSPRDRDTGELFFGEGSRLTVL.

The rearrangement joins TRBV7-3 to TRBJ2-2, with D tentatively TRBD1 (7 bases). Per germline, CDR1 SGHTA and CDR2 FQGTGA. With 5 bases removed from V and 7 bases from J, the gap between germline ends came to 14 bases. This CDR3 spans 14 amino acids. The CDR3 DNA follows: TGTGCCAGCAGCCCGACAGGGAGGCACGGGGAGCTGTTTTTT. This sequence encodes CASSPTGRHGELFF.

V and J are TRBV29-1 and TRBJ1-1; D perhaps matches TRBD1 (5 bases). The CDR3 is 15 amino acids. CDR1 and CDR2 from the germline V gene are SQVTM and ANQGSEA. V was clipped by 0 bases and J by 0 bases, with 11 bases between them. Here the CDR3 DNA reads TGCAGCGTTGAAGATCAGGGCAGTCTGAACACTGAAGCTTTCTTT. Amino acids: CSVEDQGSLNTEAFF.

The rearrangement links TRBV5-1 to TRBJ2-1, with D perhaps matching TRBD1 (5 bases). CDR1 is SGHRS, CDR2 YFSETQ, per germline. This CDR3 has 17 residues. V was cut by 0 bases and J by 5 bases, with 18 bases left in between. The CDR3 here is CASSLGRGLSYNNEQFF. The CDR3 DNA sequence: TGCGCCAGCAGCTTGGGAAGGGGCCTTTCCTACAACAATGAGCAGTTCTTC.

The gene calls are TRBV11-2 and TRBJ2-5, with 7 bases lining up with TRBD1. The V and J ends lost 1 base and 1 base, in that order; junction bases with no gene match: 3. The CDR3 spans 15 residues. Germline CDR1 and CDR2: SGHAT and FQNNGV. As DNA, the CDR3 is TGTGCCAGCAGCTTAGGCGACAGGGCCCAAGAGACCCAGTACTTC. Translated: CASSLGDRAQETQYF.

The rearrangement joins TRBV6-5 to TRBJ2-2; no firm D call. The CDR3 loop spans 14 amino acids. CDR1 MNHEY and CDR2 SVGAGI come from the germline V gene. V was shortened by 6 bases and J by 0 bases, with 8 bases between the two germline ends. This chain's CDR3 is CASSLLANTGELFF. The DNA for the CDR3 is TGTGCCAGCAGCCTCTTAGCGAACACCGGGGAGCTGTTTTTT.

The V and J genes are TRBV4-2 and TRBJ1-5, with 12 nucleotides matching TRBD1. The CDR3 runs to 21 residues. Germline V gives CDR1 LGHNA, CDR2 YNFKEQ. Germline trimming cut 1 base from V and 1 base from J; bases unmatched to any gene: 14. This CDR3 is CASSQGQSGTGGLRSNQPQHF. The CDR3 DNA is TGTGCCAGCAGCCAAGGGCAAAGTGGGACAGGGGGCTTGAGGAGCAATCAGCCCCAGCATTTT.

In its sample, this clone was seen a few times. The rearrangement uses TRBV7-2 and TRBJ2-5, with D perhaps TRBD1 (5 bases). This CDR3 region has 14 residues. Germline V gene lookup returns CDR1 SGHTA and CDR2 FQGNSA. The V end was cut by 4 bases, the J end by 2 bases, with 11 bases between. CDR3 in amino acids: CASSYRSLQETQYF. The DNA of the CDR3 is TGTGCCAGCAGCTACAGGAGCCTTCAAGAGACCCAGTACTTC.

The J gene is TRBJ2-7, the V gene TRBV10-1, with unresolved D. The CDR3 extends over 11 amino acids. Trimming shortened V by 8 bases and J by 4 bases, and 9 bases separated the two germline ends. Per germline, CDR1 WNHNN and CDR2 SYGVQD (reference sequence). CDR3 bases: TGCGCCAGCCCCCCCCTTTACGAGCAGTACGTC. It yields the protein CASPPLYEQYV.

The chain carries TRBV5-1 and TRBJ2-7; D possibly corresponds to TRBD1 (6 bases). Germline V gives CDR1 SGHRS, CDR2 YFSETQ. V was shortened by 4 bases and J by 2 bases, with 16 bases between the two germline ends. The CDR3 totals 15 residues. The CDR3 coding sequence is TGCGCCAGCAGCCCCCAGGGGTCCGGGGCCTACGAGCAGTACGTC. Protein sequence: CASSPQGSGAYEQYV.

The chain carries TRBV7-9 and TRBJ2-4, with D unresolved. The CDR3 covers 16 residues. CDR1 and CDR2 from the germline V gene are SEHNR and FQNEAQ (reference sequence). V lost 2 bases and J lost 0, with 11 bases in between. CDR3 amino acids: CASSLILLLAKNIQYF. The CDR3 nucleotides are TGTGCCAGCAGCTTAATACTACTATTAGCCAAAAACATTCAGTACTTC.

The chain links TRBV7-2 to TRBJ2-1; D is uncertain. V lost 4 bases to trimming and J lost 8 bases, with 6 bases between them. This CDR3 contains 11 residues. Germline values: CDR1 SGHTA, CDR2 FQGNSA. The CDR3 nucleotides read TGTGCCAGCAGCTCGTTCGATGAGCAGTTCTTC. Its translation: CASSSFDEQFF.

V gene TRBV6-6 combines with J gene TRBJ1-2, with 10 bases lining up with TRBD1. This CDR3 has 15 residues. V lost 5 bases to trimming and J lost 8 bases; unmatched junction nucleotides: 11. From germline, CDR1 is MNHNY and CDR2 SVGAGI (reference sequence). The CDR3 nucleotides are TGTGCCAGCAGTGCCCGGGACAGGGGATTTACAGGCTACACCTTC. Translated, it gives CASSARDRGFTGYTF.

CDR3 DNA: TGTGCCAGCAGCCCTGACACCGGGGAGCTGTTTTTT. It yields the protein CASSPDTGELFF. This chain connects TRBV4-2 to TRBJ2-2, with D unresolved. CDR1 is LGHNA and CDR2 is YNFKEQ in the germline V gene. The CDR3 is 12 amino acids. The V end was cut by 4 bases, the J end by 3 bases, with 3 bases between.

This clone showed up just a few times. This chain joins TRBV10-1 and TRBJ2-7; D is unclear. Germline assignment: CDR1 WNHNN and CDR2 SYGVQD (reference sequence). The V end lost 2 bases, the J end lost 4 bases, and 3 bases lay between the germline ends. The CDR3 runs 11 residues. CDR3 coding DNA: TGCGCCAGCAGTGAGGTATACGAGCAGTACGTC. Amino acids: CASSEVYEQYV.

The chain recombines TRBV7-6 with TRBJ1-1, with no clear D. Looked up from germline, CDR1 is SGHVS and CDR2 is FNYEAQ. The CDR3 runs 14 residues. Trimming removed 5 bases at V and 6 bases at J, with 16 bases between. CDR3 DNA: TGTGCCAGCAGCCCCCAGGCCTTGTCCGCTGAAGCTTTCTTT. This gives the protein CASSPQALSAEAFF.

The rearrangement links TRBV7-3 to TRBJ2-2; D uncertain. The ends were cut back, 5 bases at V and 1 base at J, with 8 bases in the middle. The V gene's germline CDR1 is SGHTA and CDR2 FQGTGA. This CDR3 spans 14 amino acids. The CDR3 spells CASSHDWNTGELFF. The CDR3 DNA reads as TGTGCCAGCAGCCATGATTGGAACACCGGGGAGCTGTTTTTT.